These 15 T cell receptor beta chains originate from one sample sequenced in a study of B cell selection in AIRE deficiency. Profiled with immunoSEQ multiplex PCR; TCRdb holds only in-frame clones, not every one. The sample carries 1,500 to 2,000 clones, 86% recorded once. The sorted conventional CD4 T cells were gated as CD4+CD127+. Sequencing was done on a sample of CD4+CD127+ conventional T cells sorted from PBMCs. Every receptor here comes from a human donor in good health.

This chain joins TRBV25-1 and TRBJ2-7; 13 bases agree with TRBD2. Trimming cost V 4 bases and J 4 bases; bases outside gene matches: 7. Germline values: CDR1 MGHDK, CDR2 SYGVNS. There are 16 residues in the CDR3. CDR3 nucleotide sequence: TGTGCCAGCAGTGGAACTAGCGGGAGGGCCTTGTACGAGCAGTACTTC. Protein sequence: CASSGTSGRALYEQYF.

The V gene is TRBV7-2, the J gene TRBJ2-5; D possibly corresponds to TRBD2 (5 bases). Germline loops: CDR1 SGHTA, CDR2 FQGNSA. The CDR3 runs 14 residues. The V gene lost 4 bases and the J gene lost 1 base, with 10 bases spanning the gap. The CDR3 here is CASSWSGVQETQYF. The CDR3 coding sequence is TGTGCCAGCAGCTGGAGCGGAGTCCAAGAGACCCAGTACTTC.

The V gene is TRBV20-1, the J gene TRBJ2-7, with TRBD1 identical over 10 bases. The trim removed 6 bases at V and 6 bases at J, leaving 2 bases unmatched. Germline lookup yields CDR1 DFQATT and CDR2 SNEGSKA (reference sequence). The CDR3 extends over 11 amino acids. CDR3 sequence reads: CSAGQGIEQYF. The CDR3 DNA reads TGCAGTGCGGGACAGGGGATCGAGCAGTACTTC.

The chain joins TRBV5-1 to TRBJ1-4, with 10 bases matching TRBD1. CDR3 length: 15 residues. Looked up from germline, CDR1 is SGHRS and CDR2 is YFSETQ. V was pared by 4 bases and J by 3 bases, with 3 bases of the junction left unmatched. The CDR3 here is CASSAGQGPNEKLFF. DNA of the CDR3: TGCGCCAGCAGCGCGGGACAGGGGCCTAATGAAAAACTGTTTTTT.

V and J are TRBV28 and TRBJ1-4, with a tentative D call TRBD1 (6 bases). Germline CDR1 reads MDHEN; CDR2 reads SYDVKM. This CDR3 comprises 15 residues. Trimming removed 5 bases at V and 6 bases at J, with 16 bases between. CDR3 sequence reads: CASSPETGIYEKLFF. The CDR3 nucleotides are TGTGCCAGCAGTCCCGAAACAGGGATATATGAAAAACTGTTTTTT.

The V and J genes are TRBV5-4 and TRBJ2-1; D call uncertain. Trimming cost V 4 bases and J 4 bases, with 12 bases left between them. Per germline, CDR1 SGHNT and CDR2 YYREEE (reference sequence). This CDR3 is 14 amino acids long. This CDR3 is CASSASLIYNEQFF. CDR3 sequence (DNA): TGTGCCAGCAGCGCCTCACTAATTTACAATGAGCAGTTCTTC.

V gene TRBV25-1 combines with J gene TRBJ2-5; weak D call: TRBD1 (5 bases). The CDR3 runs 15 residues. V was cut by 3 bases and J by 4 bases, with 15 bases left in between. Germline V gene lookup returns CDR1 MGHDK and CDR2 SYGVNS. CDR3 residues: CASSDPRGSGETQYF. CDR3 DNA: TGTGCCAGCAGTGATCCAAGGGGCTCGGGAGAGACCCAGTACTTC.

Note on this clone: This CDR3 is also generated by other DNA sequences in the sample. V is TRBV5-6 and J is TRBJ2-3; possibly TRBD2 for D (6 bases). Trimming removed 0 bases from V and 4 bases from J, with 21 bases in between. CDR1 is SGHDT and CDR2 is YYEEEE in the germline V gene. The CDR3 length is 18 residues. CDR3 nucleotides: TGTGCCAGCAGCTTGGCCAATAGGTATATCGGGAGCGCAGATACGCAGTATTTT. Its translation is CASSLANRYIGSADTQYF.

In its sample, this clone was seen a few times. The V and J genes are TRBV19 and TRBJ1-1; possible D gene TRBD1, 6 bases. This CDR3 is built from 15 residues. CDR1 is LNHDA and CDR2 is SQIVND in the germline V gene (reference sequence). V was clipped by 8 bases and J by 6 bases, with 22 bases between them. This CDR3 reads CASGRQDGYSPEAFF. In DNA form, the CDR3 reads TGTGCCAGTGGGAGACAGGATGGATATTCGCCTGAAGCTTTCTTT.

The CDR3 reads CASSLMAMGNQPQHF. The CDR3 nucleotides read TGTGCCAGCAGCTTAATGGCGATGGGCAATCAGCCCCAGCATTTT. The V call is TRBV7-2, the J call TRBJ1-5; D unresolved. With 2 bases removed from V and 2 bases from J, the gap between germline ends came to 10 bases. The CDR3 sequence is 15 residues long. Germline V gene data show CDR1 as SGHTA and CDR2 as FQGNSA.

With respect to this clone: One junction end does not reproduce the germline sequence, and a read error may be involved. The chain recombines TRBV4-3 with TRBJ2-7; D call uncertain. The CDR3 spans 15 residues. Germline loops: CDR1 LGHNA, CDR2 YSLEER. CDR3 in DNA: TGCGCCAGCAGCCAAGGCGTCAGTAGGTCCTCCGAGCAGTACTTC. As protein: CASSQGVSRSSEQYF.

The genes are TRBV19 and TRBJ2-1; D unclear. The CDR3 loop spans 15 amino acids. Trimming shortened V by 5 bases and J by 4 bases, and 15 bases separated the two germline ends. Germline CDR1 and CDR2: LNHDA and SQIVND (reference sequence). The CDR3 DNA reads as TGTGCCAGTAGTCCCCCCGGGTGGCGGTACAATGAGCAGTTCTTC. This sequence encodes CASSPPGWRYNEQFF.

This chain joins TRBV5-6 and TRBJ1-5; D is possibly TRBD1 (6 bases). The CDR3 contains 15 residues. Germline V gene sequence: CDR1 SGHDT, CDR2 YYEEEE. Trimming cost V 2 bases and J 0 bases, with 9 bases left between them. The CDR3 region is CASSLTGYSNQPQHF. In DNA, the CDR3 is TGTGCCAGCAGCTTAACAGGGTATAGCAATCAGCCCCAGCATTTT.

The chain combines TRBV11-2 with TRBJ2-5; 12 bases align to TRBD1. V trimming: 4 bases; J trimming: 5 bases; junction bases outside the gene matches: 11. The germline V gene encodes CDR1 SGHAT and CDR2 FQNNGV. The CDR3 is made up of 17 amino acids. CDR3 bases: TGTGCCAGCAGCTCCACTGGGGGGACAGGGGGCCGGGAGACCCAGTACTTC. Translated, it gives CASSSTGGTGGRETQYF.

This clone has only one observation. The gene calls are TRBV6-6 and TRBJ2-7, with D unclear. CDR3 length: 12 residues. Looked up from germline, CDR1 is MNHNY and CDR2 is SVGAGI (reference sequence). V was trimmed by 4 bases and J by 4 bases, leaving 8 bases between them. DNA of the CDR3: TGTGCCAGCAGTTCGGACCTTTACGAGCAGTACTTC. This sequence encodes CASSSDLYEQYF.